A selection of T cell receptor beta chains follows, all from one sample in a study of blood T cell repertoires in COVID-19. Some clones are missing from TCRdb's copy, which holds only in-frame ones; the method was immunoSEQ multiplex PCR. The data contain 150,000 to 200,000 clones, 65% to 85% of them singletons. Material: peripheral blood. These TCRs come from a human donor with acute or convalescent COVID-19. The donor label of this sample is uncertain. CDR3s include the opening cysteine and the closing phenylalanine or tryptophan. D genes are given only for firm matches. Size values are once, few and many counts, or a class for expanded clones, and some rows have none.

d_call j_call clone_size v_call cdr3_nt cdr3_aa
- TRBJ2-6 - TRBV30 TGTGCCTGGAGTGTAGTAGGACTGTCCTCTGGGGCCAACGTCCTGACTTTC CAWSVVGLSSGANVLTF
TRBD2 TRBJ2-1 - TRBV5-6 TGTGCCAGCAGCTTGTTGGCCCTAGCGGGGGGTAACAATGAGCAGTTCTTC CASSLLALAGGNNEQFF
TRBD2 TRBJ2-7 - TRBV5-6 TGTGCCAGCAGCTCCGGAGGCCGGGGGGTCAACTCTCCGGACGAGCAGTACTTC CASSSGGRGVNSPDEQYF
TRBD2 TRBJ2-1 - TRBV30 TGTGCCTGGAGTGTATGGCGGGGGTACAATGAGCAGTTCTTC CAWSVWRGYNEQFF
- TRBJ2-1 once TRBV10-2 TGCGCCAGCAGGTACTACAATGAGCAGTTCTTC CASRYYNEQFF
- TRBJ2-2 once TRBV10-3 TGTGCCATCAGTGAGTCGCAGGGACACCCGAACACCGGGGAGCTGTTTTTT CAISESQGHPNTGELFF
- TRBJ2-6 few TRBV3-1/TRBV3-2 TGTGCCAGCAGCCATCTTATATGGACAGAGCTCTCTGGGGCCAACGTCCTGACTTTC CASSHLIWTELSGANVLTF
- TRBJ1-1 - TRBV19 TGTGCCAGTAGTTTCACAGGGATGAACACTGAAGCTTTCTTT CASSFTGMNTEAFF
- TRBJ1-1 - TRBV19 TGTGCCAGTAGTGGAACGGGAAGCACTGAAGCTTTCTTT CASSGTGSTEAFF
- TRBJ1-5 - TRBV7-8 TGTGCCAGCAGCTTAGTTACAGGGTCGGATCAGCCCCAGCATTTT CASSLVTGSDQPQHF
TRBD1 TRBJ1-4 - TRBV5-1 TGCGCCAGCAGCAGGGGACAGGGCCTCGAAAAACTGTTTTTT CASSRGQGLEKLFF
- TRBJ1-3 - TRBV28 TGTGCCAGCAGTTTAGGGCAGGGCTCTGGAAACACCATATATTTT CASSLGQGSGNTIYF
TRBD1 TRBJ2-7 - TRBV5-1 TGCGCCAGCAGTCGGGACAGGGGATACGAGCAGTACTTC CASSRDRGYEQYF
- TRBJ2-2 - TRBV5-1 TGCGCCAGCAGCGTCGAAGCCATGTCGTCCGCGAACACCGGGGAGCTGTTTTTT CASSVEAMSSANTGELFF
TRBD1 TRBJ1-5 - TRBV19 TGTGCCAGTACCACAGGGGGGGGCGCGGAAGGCAATCAGCCCCAGCATTTT CASTTGGGAEGNQPQHF
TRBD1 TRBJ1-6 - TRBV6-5 TGTGCCAGCCCACAGGGGGCGAAAACACCCCTCCACTTT CASPQGAKTPLHF
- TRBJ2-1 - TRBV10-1 TGCGCCAGCAGTGAGGGACTACAGCAGTTCTTC CASSEGLQQFF
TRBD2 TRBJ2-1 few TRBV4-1 TGCGCCAGCAGCCCTGTCGGACTAGCGGGAGGTAGAGCCAAGTACAATGAGCAGTTCTTC CASSPVGLAGGRAKYNEQFF
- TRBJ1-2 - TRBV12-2 TGTGCAAGTCGCTTACCACGGGCAGGGGGCGACTATGGCTACACCTTC CASRLPRAGGDYGYTF
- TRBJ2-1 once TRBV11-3 TGTGCCAGCAGCTTTTCGGACAATGAGCAGTTCTTC CASSFSDNEQFF
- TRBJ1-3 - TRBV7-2 TGTGCCAGCAGCTTAGCGCCAGGGAATGGAAACACCATATATTTT CASSLAPGNGNTIYF
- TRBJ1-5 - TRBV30 TGTGCCTGGAGTGTAGAGGGTGGCAGGCAGCCCCAGCATTTT CAWSVEGGRQPQHF
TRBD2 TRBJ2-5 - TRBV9 TGTGCCAGCAGCGAAACATCTAGCGGGAGGTCAGAGACCCAGTACTTC CASSETSSGRSETQYF
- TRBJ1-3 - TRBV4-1 TGCGCCAGCAGACCGGGAGGGACGTTACCTGGAAACACCATATATTTT CASRPGGTLPGNTIYF
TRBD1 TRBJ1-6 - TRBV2 TGTGCCAGCAGTGGGGACAGGGTGGGGAGGTCACGGCCTTCACCCCTCCACTTT CASSGDRVGRSRPSPLHF
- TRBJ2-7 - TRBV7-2 TGTGCCAGCAGCTTAGCGAAGACTTCGAGCAAGCAGTACTTC CASSLAKTSSKQYF
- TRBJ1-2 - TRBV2 TGTGCCAGCAGTGAAACATGGCAGGGTGGTGGCTACACCTTC CASSETWQGGGYTF
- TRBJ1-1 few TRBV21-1 TGTGCCAGCAGCAAAGGATTAGGGACAGGAGACACTGAAGCTTTCTTT CASSKGLGTGDTEAFF
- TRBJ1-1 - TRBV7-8 TGTGCCAGCAGCTTCGGGGGAGCCTTGAACACTGAAGCTTTCTTT CASSFGGALNTEAFF
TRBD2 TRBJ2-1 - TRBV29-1 TGCAGCGTTTCCCGAGCTGGGAGGGGCGAGCAGTTCTTC CSVSRAGRGEQFF
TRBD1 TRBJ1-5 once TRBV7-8 TGTGCCAGCAGCACCGGACAGGCCTTGTACCAGCCCCAGCATTTT CASSTGQALYQPQHF
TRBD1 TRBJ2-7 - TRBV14 TGTGCCAGCAGCCAAGGGACAGGGGTGGACGAGCAGTACTTC CASSQGTGVDEQYF
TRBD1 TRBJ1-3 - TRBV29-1 TGCAGCGTTGAAGAGGGGACAGGGGGGAACACCATATATTTT CSVEEGTGGNTIYF
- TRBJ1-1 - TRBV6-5 TGTGCCAGCCCGGCATCGGAGGGGACGAACACTGAAGCTTTCTTT CASPASEGTNTEAFF
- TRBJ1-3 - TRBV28 TGTGCCAGCAGTCCTCTTAGGGGAGGTCTCTCTGGAAACACCATATATTTT CASSPLRGGLSGNTIYF
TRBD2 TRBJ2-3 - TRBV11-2 TGTGCCAGCAGCTCAGCGGGACTAGCGGAGGGATTCTTACCGCAGTATTTT CASSSAGLAEGFLPQYF
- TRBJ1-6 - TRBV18 TGTGCCAGCTCAACCACAGGGCCGAGCTCCTATAATTCACCCCTCCACTTT CASSTTGPSSYNSPLHF
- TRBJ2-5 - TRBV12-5 TGTGCTAGTGGAACGAGCGGAGCCCTCCAAGAGACCCAGTACTTC CASGTSGALQETQYF
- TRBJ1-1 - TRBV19 TGTGCCAGTAGTAGGACCCCAGGGGACACTGAAGCTTTCTTT CASSRTPGDTEAFF
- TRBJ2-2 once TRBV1 TGCACCAGCAGCCAAGATGGGGCCCTGGCGGGGGAGCTGTTTTTT CTSSQDGALAGELFF
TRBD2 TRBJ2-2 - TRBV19 TGTGCCAGTAGTATGACTAGCGGGGGATCCGGGGAGCTGTTTTTT CASSMTSGGSGELFF
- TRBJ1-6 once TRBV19 TGTGCCAGTAGTGCACTTCGGGAGTTCTATAATTCACCCCTCCACTTT CASSALREFYNSPLHF
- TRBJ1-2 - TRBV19 TGTGCCAGTAGTTTGACAGGACCCTATGGCTACACCTTC CASSLTGPYGYTF
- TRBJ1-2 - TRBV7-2 TGTGCCAGCAGCTCGGGGGATGGCTACACCTTC CASSSGDGYTF
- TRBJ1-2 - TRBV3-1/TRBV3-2 TGTGCCAGCAGCCAAGGGGATACAGGGTCCCGTGGCTACACCTTC CASSQGDTGSRGYTF